The 28 T cell receptor beta chains listed next were all sequenced from one sample in a study of prognosis after radiotherapy for stage I lung cancer. The genomic DNA TCR beta CDR3 region underwent two rounds of multiplex PCR. First-round PCR employed TRBV- and TRBJ-specific primers for each gene. MiXCR, run by TCRdb on the multiplex PCR reads, gives a single entry per CDR3 protein. The sample includes approximately 13,000 distinct CDR3 sequences, about 50% of them seen just once. The sequences come from PBMCs, collected before or after stereotactic body radiation therapy (not recorded which). These receptor sequences come from a donor over 45 with non-small cell lung cancer.

This clonotype was seen repeatedly, ten times or more. The gene calls are TRBV4-1 and TRBJ1-1; D is unclear. CDR1 MGHRA and CDR2 YSYEKL come from the germline V gene. The length of the CDR3 is 13 residues. V gave up 1 base and J gave up 4 bases, with 7 bases separating them. CDR3 in amino acids: CASSQARATEAFF. The DNA for the CDR3 is TGCGCCAGCAGCCAAGCACGGGCCACTGAAGCTTTCTTT.

Turning to this clonotype: This likely came from a read error, as a far larger clone is one base away. The chain couples TRBV6-4 to TRBJ1-2; unclear D gene. Trimming removed 8 bases at V and 5 bases at J, with 15 bases between. The length of the CDR3 is 13 residues. The germline CDR1 and CDR2 sequences are MRHNA and SNTAGT. The CDR3 loop is CASDVIGGYGYTF. CDR3 bases: TGTGCCAGCGATGTTATCGGAGGGTATGGCTACACCTTC.

This clonotype is medium-sized. The chain recombines TRBV5-1 with TRBJ1-5; perhaps TRBD1 as D (5 bases). V was clipped by 4 bases and J by 6 bases, with 11 bases between them. The V gene's germline CDR1 is SGHRS and CDR2 YFSETQ. This CDR3 has 13 amino acids. As DNA, the CDR3 is TGCGCCAGCAGCGAATCGGGGGTTCAGCCCCAGCATTTT. Translated, it gives CASSESGVQPQHF.

This clonotype was counted many times. CDR3 nucleotides: TGTGCCAGCAGCCAACGCCCGACAGGGGCTGGAAACACCATATATTTT. The encoded protein is CASSQRPTGAGNTIYF. V and J are TRBV3-1 and TRBJ1-3; 8 bases map to TRBD1. The CDR3 covers 16 residues. The V gene's germline CDR1 is LGHDT and CDR2 YNNKEL (reference sequence). V shed 2 bases and J 2 bases; nucleotides not matched to a gene: 5.

A remark on this clonotype: A much larger clone sits a single nucleotide away, making a read error possible. The chain links TRBV5-1 to TRBJ2-7, with 9 bases lining up with TRBD1. This CDR3 is 16 amino acids long. Germline CDR1 SGHRS, CDR2 YFSETQ. CDR3 in amino acids: CASSLGAGTGYYEQYF. The CDR3, as DNA: TGTGCCAGCAGCTTGGGGGCCGGGACAGGGTACTACGAGCAGTACTTC. The full variable domain, completed using reference TRBV5-1 and TRBJ2-7, is KAGVTQTPRYLIKTRGQQVTLSCSPISGHRSVSWYQQTPGQGLQFLFEYFSETQRNKGNFPGRFSGRQFSNSRSEMNVSTLELGDSALYLCASSLGAGTGYYEQYFGPGTRLTVT.

This clonotype was detected many times. The V and J genes are TRBV5-6 and TRBJ2-3, with unresolved D. Trimming took 2 bases from V and 0 from J, leaving 13 bases between them. CDR1 is SGHDT, CDR2 YYEEEE, per germline. The CDR3 spans 16 residues. CDR3: CASSFNTDPSTDTQYF. CDR3 nucleotide sequence: TGTGCCAGCAGCTTCAACACAGACCCTAGCACAGATACGCAGTATTTT.

This clonotype was observed a single time. The genes are TRBV12-3 or TRBV12-4 and TRBJ2-7, with D possibly TRBD2 on 6 matching bases. V gave up 7 bases and J gave up 3 bases, with 16 bases separating them. The CDR3 extends over 14 amino acids. CDR3: CASILGIGGYEQYF. In DNA, the CDR3 is TGTGCCAGCATCCTCGGAATCGGGGGCTACGAGCAGTACTTC.

As concerns this clonotype: A far larger clone is a single base away, which makes a read error likely. The J gene is TRBJ2-2, the V gene TRBV6-2 or TRBV6-3; D may be TRBD2 (5 bases). This CDR3 has 14 residues. Germline V gene data show CDR1 as MNHEY and CDR2 as SVGEGT. CDR3 in DNA: TGTGCCAGCAGTTACCCATGCGACACCGGGGATCTGTTTTTT. As protein: CASSYPCDTGDLFF.

This clonotype has a count of ten or more. V gene TRBV20-1 combines with J gene TRBJ2-3; 8 bases agree with TRBD2. V lost 5 bases, J lost 4 bases, and 11 bases stayed unmatched. The CDR3 covers 15 residues. CDR1 is DFQATT and CDR2 is SNEGSKA in the germline V gene (reference sequence). As DNA, the CDR3 is TGCAGTGCTTTGCCGGGACTAGGATTTCCAGATACGCAGTATTTT. As protein: CSALPGLGFPDTQYF.

This clonotype was detected only a few times. J is TRBJ2-7 and V is TRBV5-4; D gene unclear. The V gene's germline CDR1 is SGHNT and CDR2 YYREEE (reference sequence). The CDR3 runs to 15 residues. Trimming took 2 bases from V and 2 from J, leaving 14 bases between them. DNA of the CDR3: TGTGCCAGCAGCTTAGCTGGCCCAGGAGCCTACGAGCAGTACTTC. Its protein product is CASSLAGPGAYEQYF. The variable domain in full, completed from reference TRBV5-4 and TRBJ2-7, reads ETGVTQSPTHLIKTRGQQVTLRCSSQSGHNTVSWYQQALGQGPQFIFQYYREEENGRGNFPPRFSGLQFPNYSSELNVNALELDDSALYLCASSLAGPGAYEQYFGPGTRLTVT.

This clonotype is labeled medium-sized (0.01 to 0.1%). The V gene is TRBV2, the J gene TRBJ2-7; 12 positions agree with TRBD2. The CDR3 runs 14 residues. CDR1 is SNHLY, CDR2 FYNNEI, per germline. The V and J ends lost 4 bases and 7 bases, in that order; junction bases with no gene match: 5. This CDR3 is CASSGLAGVGEQYF. Here the CDR3 DNA reads TGTGCCAGCAGTGGACTAGCGGGAGTCGGTGAGCAGTACTTC.

CDR3: CASSPLAGGFTYEQYF. The CDR3 DNA is TGTGCCAGTAGTCCCCTAGCGGGAGGGTTTACCTACGAGCAGTACTTC. The chain uses TRBV19 and TRBJ2-7; TRBD2 matches 12 bases. The CDR3 sequence is 16 residues long. Germline trimming cut 5 bases from V and 2 bases from J; bases unmatched to any gene: 7. Germline V gene lookup returns CDR1 LNHDA and CDR2 SQIVND (reference sequence).

The chain is built from TRBV12-3 or TRBV12-4 and TRBJ2-3; no definite D call. Trimming took 9 bases from V and 4 from J, leaving 23 bases between them. This CDR3 is built from 16 residues. CDR3 in amino acids: CASHSLVGVFSDTQYF. CDR3 DNA: TGTGCCAGTCACTCGTTAGTTGGAGTCTTTTCAGATACGCAGTATTTT.

V is TRBV3-1 and J is TRBJ2-5; TRBD1 matches at 8 bases. Germline trimming cut 1 base from V and 4 bases from J; bases unmatched to any gene: 5. The CDR3 consists of 15 residues. In germline, CDR1 is LGHDT, CDR2 YNNKEL (reference sequence). CDR3 in amino acids: CASSQGRGRGETQYF. The CDR3 DNA follows: TGTGCCAGCAGCCAAGGCAGGGGGCGGGGAGAGACCCAGTACTTC.

This clonotype was observed a single time. At one boundary the junction diverges from the germline segment, which might be a read error. The chain recombines TRBV11-3 with TRBJ2-2, with a tentative D call TRBD2 (6 bases). Germline CDR1 SGHNT, CDR2 YENEEA. CDR3 length equals 15 residues. The CDR3 sequence: CASIPRLANAGELFF. The CDR3 bases are TGTGCCAGCATCCCCCGTCTAGCGAACGCCGGGGAGCTGTTTTTT.

This clonotype was picked up many times. J is TRBJ2-1 and V is TRBV6-4; TRBD2 aligns across 7 bases. This CDR3 spans 16 amino acids. CDR1 is MRHNA, CDR2 SNTAGT, per germline. V lost 1 base to trimming and J lost 2 bases; unmatched junction nucleotides: 5. The CDR3 DNA reads TGTGCCAGCAGTGACTTAGCGGGTGCGCCCTACAATGAGCAGTTCTTC. This gives the protein CASSDLAGAPYNEQFF.

This clonotype was picked up one time. A far larger clone is one nucleotide away, so this likely arose from a read error. V and J are TRBV6-4 and TRBJ2-2; D perhaps matches TRBD1 (6 bases). The CDR3 contains 14 residues. The V and J ends lost 6 bases and 9 bases respectively, with 17 bases between them. The V gene's germline CDR1 is MRHNA and CDR2 SNTAGT. The CDR3: CASRRQVMTWELFF. The CDR3 DNA follows: TGTGCCAGCAGACGACAGGTGATGACCTGGGAGCTGTTTTTT.

The CDR3 loop reads CAWTSGRGPNNEQFF. As DNA, the CDR3 is TGTGCCTGGACATCGGGCAGGGGACCCAACAATGAGCAGTTCTTC. The chain joins TRBV30 to TRBJ2-1; tentatively, D is TRBD1 (6 bases). This CDR3 is built from 15 residues. Germline assignment: CDR1 GTSNPN and CDR2 SVGIG (reference sequence). V was cut by 4 bases and J by 5 bases, with 18 bases left in between.

This chain uses TRBV28 with TRBJ2-7, with D possibly being TRBD1 (6 bases). There are 13 residues in the CDR3. V gave up 8 bases and J gave up 6 bases, with 17 bases separating them. The germline gives CDR1 MDHEN, CDR2 SYDVKM. CDR3 residues: CASGGGLRGEQYF. In nucleotides, the CDR3 is TGTGCCAGCGGTGGGGGTCTCAGGGGCGAGCAGTACTTC. Together with reference TRBV28 and TRBJ2-7, the CDR3 gives the full variable domain: DVKVTQSSRYLVKRTGEKVFLECVQDMDHENMFWYRQDPGLGLRLIYFSYDVKMKEKGDIPEGYSVSREKKERFSLILESASTNQTSMYLCASGGGLRGEQYFGPGTRLTVT.

V usage is TRBV28 and J usage is TRBJ2-7, with TRBD1 identical over 7 bases. The CDR3 spans 14 residues. Germline V gene lookup returns CDR1 MDHEN and CDR2 SYDVKM. The V segment lost 5 bases and the J segment 6 bases; nucleotides outside the gene matches: 10. The CDR3 nucleotides are TGTGCCAGCAGTACCGGGACAGATAACCGCGAGCAGTACTTC. This gives the protein CASSTGTDNREQYF.

Of note for this clonotype: This likely came from a read error, as a far larger clone is one base away. The V gene is TRBV6-1, the J gene TRBJ2-7; tentative D call: TRBD2 (6 bases). CDR1 MNHNS and CDR2 SASEGT come from the germline V gene. The CDR3 has 14 residues. CDR3 sequence reads: CASSEGGSGYEQHF. The CDR3, as DNA: TGTGCCAGCAGTGAAGGTGGGAGCGGGTACGAGCAGCACTTC.

This clonotype was picked up a small number of times. One end of the junction fails to match germline, which may point to a read error. The chain links TRBV7-6 to TRBJ2-5; D call uncertain. The CDR3 totals 13 residues. The germline V gene encodes CDR1 SGHVS and CDR2 FNYEAQ. The CDR3 nucleotides are TGTGCCAGCAGCCCAGTCCCACAAGGGACCCAGTACTTC. Its translation: CASSPVPQGTQYF.

This clonotype rates as medium-sized. The chain has TRBV27 and TRBJ2-7; 8 nucleotides line up with TRBD1. V was pared by 6 bases and J by 1 base, with 2 bases of the junction left unmatched. Germline values: CDR1 MNHEY, CDR2 SMNVEV (reference sequence). The CDR3 totals 13 residues. The CDR3 coding sequence is TGTGCCAGCAGAACAGGGGGGTCCTACGAGCAGTACTTC. This sequence encodes CASRTGGSYEQYF.

This chain connects TRBV30 to TRBJ2-3, with D unresolved. V dropped 1 base and J dropped 3 bases, with 11 bases sitting between them. Germline V gene lookup returns CDR1 GTSNPN and CDR2 SVGIG (reference sequence). CDR3 length equals 14 residues. The CDR3: CAWSARRPTDTQYF. The CDR3 nucleotides read TGTGCCTGGAGTGCACGAAGACCGACAGATACGCAGTATTTT.

This clonotype was observed a single time. A far larger clone differs by one base, so this is likely a read error. The genes are TRBV6-5 and TRBJ2-2, with no clear D. Per germline, CDR1 MNHEY and CDR2 SVGAGI. CDR3 length: 15 residues. The CDR3 DNA sequence: TGTTCCAGCAGTAGATCCGGGTTGGACACCGGGGAGCTGTTTTTT. Translating it yields CSSSRSGLDTGELFF.

Notes on this clonotype: A far larger clone is only one base removed, so a read error is likely. The chain is built from TRBV6-5 and TRBJ2-1, with 11 positions matching TRBD2. CDR1 MNHEY and CDR2 SVGAGI come from the germline V gene. After removal of 3 bases from V and 13 bases from J, the junction contained 8 bases not matched to a gene. The CDR3 sequence is 14 residues long. CDR3 sequence reads: CASSYPFSGRAQFF. Here the CDR3 DNA reads TGTGCCAGCAGTTATCCTTTTAGCGGGAGGGCCCAGTTCTTC.

For this clonotype: With a much larger clone just one base away, this may be a read error. V and J are TRBV29-1 and TRBJ2-1; 8 bases match TRBD2. The germline V gene encodes CDR1 SQVTM and CDR2 ANQGSEA. The CDR3 has 15 amino acids. The DNA for the CDR3 is TGCAGCGTTGTAATCGGGGGGGCCGGATACAATGATCAGTTCTTC. Translated, it gives CSVVIGGAGYNDQFF.

The table lists this clonotype with many counts. V is TRBV24-1 and J is TRBJ1-4; D is unclear. V was cut by 7 bases and J by 7 bases, with 15 bases left in between. This CDR3 has 14 residues. Germline-derived CDR1 and CDR2 are KGHDR and SFDVKD. The CDR3 nucleotides are TGTGCCACCAGCAGGACGGGAGACTCTGAAAAACTGTTTTTT. Protein sequence: CATSRTGDSEKLFF.